The 20 T cell receptor beta chains reported below all come from one sample, sequenced in a study of cytomegalovirus exposure and HLA in healthy donors. Generated by immunoSEQ multiplex PCR, the TCRdb table keeps only in-frame clones and is missing some. The sample lists 250,000 to 350,000 clones, 85% to 90% occurring once. The specimen was PBMCs. The receptors were gathered from a woman in her late teens or twenties in good health and CMV-seronegative.

This chain uses TRBV7-2 with TRBJ1-3, with 7 nucleotides matching TRBD1. From germline, CDR1 is SGHTA and CDR2 FQGNSA. The J segment lost 2 bases and the V segment lost 5 bases, leaving 3 bases of the junction unmatched. The CDR3 is 14 amino acids. The CDR3 DNA follows: TGTGCCAGCAGCCTCGGGACAGCTGGAAACACCATATATTTT. Translated: CASSLGTAGNTIYF. The variable domain in full, with the rest retrieved from reference TRBV7-2 and TRBJ1-3, is GAGVSQSPSNKVTEKGKDVELRCDPISGHTALYWYRQSLGQGLEFLIYFQGNSAPDKSGLPSDRFSAERTGGSVSTLTIQRTQQEDSAVYLCASSLGTAGNTIYFGEGSWLTVV.

The chain carries TRBV28 and TRBJ1-1, with D possibly being TRBD1 (5 bases). With 3 bases removed from V and 8 bases from J, the gap between germline ends came to 19 bases. This CDR3 is 15 amino acids long. CDR1 MDHEN and CDR2 SYDVKM come from the germline V gene. CDR3 loop: CASSFNPPRQREAFF. CDR3 in DNA: TGTGCCAGCAGTTTCAATCCCCCAAGACAGAGAGAAGCTTTCTTT.

This chain connects TRBV19 to TRBJ2-7; 7 nucleotides line up with TRBD2. Per germline, CDR1 LNHDA and CDR2 SQIVND (reference sequence). The CDR3 sequence is 16 residues long. V shed 5 bases, J shed 7 bases, and the junction held 17 bases outside the gene matches. The CDR3 is CASSLTPGAGVGEQYF. CDR3 sequence (DNA): TGTGCCAGTAGTCTCACCCCAGGCGCGGGAGTGGGAGAGCAGTACTTC. Together with reference TRBV19 and TRBJ2-7, the CDR3 gives the full variable domain: DGGITQSPKYLFRKEGQNVTLSCEQNLNHDAMYWYRQDPGQGLRLIYYSQIVNDFQKGDIAEGYSVSREKKESFPLTVTSAQKNPTAFYLCASSLTPGAGVGEQYFGPGTRLTVT.

The rearrangement links TRBV12-2 to TRBJ2-6; the listed D gene, TRBD2, was not tested against the DNA. TRBV12-2 corresponds to a pseudogene. The CDR3 consists of 19 residues. The CDR3 sequence is CASRPNPTFRDSGANVLTF. For the CDR3, the DNA is TGTGCAAGTCGCCCAAATCCCACCTTCCGGGACTCTGGGGCCAACGTCCTGACTTTC.

V is TRBV6-5 and J is TRBJ2-5; TRBD2 matches 8 bases. The V gene's germline CDR1 is MNHEY and CDR2 SVGAGI. The CDR3 covers 14 residues. Trimming at V came to 5 bases and at J to 5 bases, leaving 7 bases not matched to a gene. The CDR3 sequence: CASSPRGARETQYF. The CDR3 DNA is TGTGCCAGCAGTCCGCGGGGGGCTCGGGAGACCCAGTACTTC.

The genes are TRBV28 and TRBJ2-7; no clear D. Trimming cost V 5 bases and J 2 bases, with 16 bases left between them. The germline V gene encodes CDR1 MDHEN and CDR2 SYDVKM. CDR3 length: 15 amino acids. In DNA form, the CDR3 reads TGTGCCAGCAGTCTCCGGGTCAAGACGACCTACGAGCAGTACTTC. Its protein product is CASSLRVKTTYEQYF.

This CDR3 reads CASSLDQRLGQFF. The CDR3, as DNA: TGTGCCAGCAGCTTAGATCAGAGACTTGGGCAGTTCTTC. The J gene is TRBJ2-1, the V gene TRBV13; D gene uncertain. The germline V and J ends were trimmed by 1 base and 12 bases, with 13 bases remaining between them. CDR3 size: 13 residues. Germline values: CDR1 PRHDT, CDR2 FYEKMQ (reference sequence).

This rearrangement joins TRBV4-1 to TRBJ2-3; 12 nucleotides align to TRBD2. Germline CDR1 MGHRA, CDR2 YSYEKL. The CDR3 totals 18 residues. The J segment lost 5 bases and the V segment lost 1 base, leaving 10 bases of the junction unmatched. The CDR3 DNA reads TGCGCCAGCAGCCAAGGGCTAAGACTAGCGGGAGAAGGAGATACGCAGTATTTT. Amino acid sequence: CASSQGLRLAGEGDTQYF.

The J gene is TRBJ1-5, the V gene TRBV27; D gene uncertain. Germline CDR1 and CDR2: MNHEY and SMNVEV (reference sequence). The V and J ends lost 1 base and 4 bases respectively, with 5 bases between them. The CDR3 spans 13 residues. The CDR3 region is CASSLFGNQPQHF. The CDR3 DNA reads as TGTGCCAGCAGTTTATTCGGGAATCAGCCCCAGCATTTT.

About this clone itself: This same CDR3 is encoded by further DNA sequences in the sample. The chain links TRBV14 to TRBJ2-3, with D unresolved. Germline CDR1 and CDR2: SGHDN and FVKESK. The V end was cut by 1 base, the J end by 3 bases, with 8 bases between. This CDR3 is built from 14 residues. Here the CDR3 DNA reads TGTGCCAGCAGCCAAGTCGGTAGTACAGATACGCAGTATTTT. Amino acids: CASSQVGSTDTQYF.

V gene TRBV11-3 combines with J gene TRBJ2-1; 7 bases map to TRBD1. The CDR3 contains 16 residues. Germline CDR1 is SGHNT and CDR2 is YENEEA. With 2 bases clipped from V and 7 bases from J, the junction kept 11 bases outside the gene matches. CDR3 DNA: TGTGCCAGCAGCTTAATTGGGACAGCCAAGGGGAATGAGCAGTTCTTC. It encodes CASSLIGTAKGNEQFF.

The table lists this clone with a count of one. The V and J genes are TRBV5-1 and TRBJ1-1, with D maybe TRBD1 (5 bases). Germline CDR1 reads SGHRS; CDR2 reads YFSETQ. The CDR3 extends over 15 amino acids. Trimming took 3 bases from V and 4 from J, leaving 16 bases between them. The CDR3 region has the DNA TGCGCCAGCAGCTGGGGACTGGAGTCGGGCACTGAAGCTTTCTTT. Its translation: CASSWGLESGTEAFF.

This rearrangement joins TRBV5-8 to TRBJ2-5; a possible D gene is TRBD2 (5 bases). The CDR3 extends over 14 amino acids. Looked up from germline, CDR1 is SGHTS and CDR2 is YDEGEE. Trimming took off 6 bases at V and 3 bases at J, with 15 bases between the two ends. CDR3 DNA sequence: TGTGCCAGCAACGCCGGGGAACCGGAAGAGACCCAGTACTTC. Protein product: CASNAGEPEETQYF.

V and J are TRBV5-1 and TRBJ1-3; 7 bases match TRBD1. The junction had 6 bases not matched to a gene; V was cut back by 3 bases and J by 0 bases. The CDR3 is 16 residues long. The germline gives CDR1 SGHRS, CDR2 YFSETQ. CDR3 sequence reads: CASSWDSFSSGNTIYF. DNA for the CDR3: TGCGCCAGCAGCTGGGACAGCTTTAGCTCTGGAAACACCATATATTTT.

The chain combines TRBV9 with TRBJ2-3; 7 nucleotides align to TRBD1. Trimming cost V 4 bases and J 2 bases; bases outside gene matches: 16. Germline V lookup: CDR1 SGDLS, CDR2 YYNGEE. This CDR3 contains 18 residues. CDR3 region: CASSIQTGTRGHTDTQYF. Here the CDR3 DNA reads TGTGCCAGCAGCATTCAGACAGGGACCCGGGGTCACACAGATACGCAGTATTTT.

The chain joins TRBV28 to TRBJ2-7; tentatively, D is TRBD1 (6 bases). The CDR3 contains 16 residues. Germline assignment: CDR1 MDHEN and CDR2 SYDVKM. V shed 5 bases and J shed 3 bases, with 20 bases lying between them. This CDR3 is CASSTPWVPGDYEQYF. The CDR3 DNA sequence: TGTGCCAGCAGTACACCTTGGGTTCCAGGGGACTACGAGCAGTACTTC.

The chain employs TRBV2 and TRBJ1-2; TRBD1 matches at 7 bases. Germline V lookup: CDR1 SNHLY, CDR2 FYNNEI. This CDR3 contains 14 residues. Trimming at V came to 6 bases and at J to 0 bases, leaving 4 bases not matched to a gene. The CDR3 sequence is CASRHGQANYGYTF. In DNA form, the CDR3 reads TGTGCCAGCAGGCATGGACAGGCTAACTATGGCTACACCTTC.

The J gene is TRBJ2-5, the V gene TRBV18; D may be TRBD1 (6 bases). This CDR3 comprises 13 residues. V lost 3 bases, J lost 3 bases, and 8 bases lay in between. The germline V gene has CDR1 KGHSH and CDR2 LQKENI. The CDR3 DNA reads TGTGCCAGCTCACCGAGGACAGAAGAGACCCAGTACTTC. This sequence encodes CASSPRTEETQYF.

The chain uses TRBV29-1 and TRBJ1-2; the D is unclear. This CDR3 comprises 12 residues. From germline, CDR1 is SQVTM and CDR2 ANQGSEA. V gave up 3 bases and J gave up 8 bases, with 13 bases separating them. The CDR3 DNA follows: TGCAGCGTTGAGGGAGGGCGCGGGGGCTACACCTTC. As protein: CSVEGGRGGYTF.

The rearrangement uses TRBV5-6 and TRBJ1-1; D unclear. The CDR3 length is 14 residues. V was pared by 1 base and J by 3 bases, with 10 bases between. Germline CDR1 reads SGHDT; CDR2 reads YYEEEE. Here the CDR3 DNA reads TGTGCCAGCAGCTTGCAGGATCTCTACACTGAAGCTTTCTTT. Residues: CASSLQDLYTEAFF. The full variable domain, with the rest looked up from reference TRBV5-6 and TRBJ1-1, is DAGVTQSPTHLIKTRGQQVTLRCSPKSGHDTVSWYQQALGQGPQFIFQYYEEEERQRGNFPDRFSGHQFPNYSSELNVNALLLGDSALYLCASSLQDLYTEAFFGQGTRLTVV.